This paragraph covers one T cell receptor (beta chain) sequence. Its specificity is unknown. The data were taken from a study of shared clonotypes between healthy human individuals. General study points: Shared across a handful of donors were around 5% of the naive CD4 clonotypes. Clonotype sharing among donors likely depends on sequencing depth. Non-shared clonotypes had lower generation probabilities than those shared by all four donors.

CDR1 is GTSNPN, CDR2 SVGIG, per germline (reference sequence). V gave up 1 base and J gave up 1 base, with 14 bases separating them. CDR3 size: 15 residues. The test was conducted at deep level. The protocol was immunoSEQ multiplex PCR, while the TCRdb copy is restricted to in-frame clones and leaves out a portion. Found here are a few million clones, around 90% of them singletons; the top ten hold about 0.41%. Sequences were obtained from naive CD4+ T cells from PBMCs. Subset reported: CD45RA+ positively selected. This chain links TRBV30 with TRBJ2-7, with D unresolved. This TCR derives from a man between 18 and 35 years old in good health. Some clones in this sample may be carry-over from other donors' samples. CDR3: CAWSGALGTSYEQYF. CDR3 in DNA: TGTGCCTGGAGTGGTGCCCTCGGCACATCCTACGAGCAGTACTTC.